What follows are 20 T cell receptor beta chains derived from one specimen sequenced in a study of response to subunit inactivated influenza vaccine. TCRdb redid the calling of the RT-PCR reads with MiXCR, one entry per CDR3 protein. Among about 610,000 distinct CDR3 sequences listed, approximately 15% were seen once. This material consisted of PBMCs from blood, taken 11 to 12 days after vaccination. The receptors stem from a man aged 50 to 59 who received an inactivated influenza vaccine.

This clonotype was found many times. The chain links TRBV4-1 to TRBJ2-7, with no clear D. CDR3 size: 14 residues. V lost 0 bases and J lost 3, with 9 bases in between. Germline values: CDR1 MGHRA, CDR2 YSYEKL. The CDR3: CASSQDAQIYEQYF. Written as DNA, the CDR3 is TGCGCCAGCAGCCAAGATGCTCAGATCTACGAGCAGTACTTC.

V and J are TRBV29-1 and TRBJ2-7; 8 bases align to TRBD2. The CDR3 loop spans 16 amino acids. V gave up 3 bases and J gave up 2 bases; unmatched junction bases: 12. CDR1 and CDR2 from the germline V gene are SQVTM and ANQGSEA. The CDR3 DNA is TGCAGCGTTGAGGCAGGGCTGGCGGGAGGTCCCTACGAGCAGTACTTC. It translates to CSVEAGLAGGPYEQYF.

There are many counts of this clonotype. CDR3 region: CATSDKSSEQYF. DNA for the CDR3: TGTGCCACCAGTGATAAAAGTAGCGAGCAGTACTTC. V gene TRBV24-1 combines with J gene TRBJ2-7; no clear D gene. Germline CDR1 KGHDR, CDR2 SFDVKD. This CDR3 is built from 12 residues. The V end was cut by 3 bases, the J end by 6 bases, with 8 bases between.

J is TRBJ1-1 and V is TRBV5-1; the D gene is possibly TRBD1 (6 bases). Germline values: CDR1 SGHRS, CDR2 YFSETQ. The CDR3 extends over 13 amino acids. Trimming cost V 2 bases and J 8 bases, with 13 bases left between them. As DNA, the CDR3 is TGCGCCAGCAGCTTAACAGGGAATGGGGAAGCTTTCTTT. Amino acid sequence: CASSLTGNGEAFF.

In its sample, this clonotype was seen a few times. The genes are TRBV12-3 or TRBV12-4 and TRBJ2-3, with D unresolved. Deletions cut 2 bases from V and 4 bases from J, with 7 bases between. The CDR3 is 13 residues long. The CDR3 DNA follows: TGTGCCAGCAGTTTATGGGGTTCAGATACGCAGTATTTT. It encodes CASSLWGSDTQYF.

The chain uses TRBV4-3 and TRBJ2-2; 11 bases are a match to TRBD2. The CDR3 sequence is 18 residues long. The ends lost 3 bases at V and 7 bases at J; junction bases unmatched: 13. Germline assignment: CDR1 LGHNA and CDR2 YSLEER. The CDR3 region is CASSHGTLAGGIGGELFF. CDR3 in DNA: TGCGCCAGCAGCCACGGAACTCTAGCGGGAGGAATTGGCGGGGAGCTGTTTTTT.

V gene TRBV20-1 combines with J gene TRBJ1-2; D remains ambiguous. The V gene lost 1 base and the J gene lost 4 bases, with 4 bases spanning the gap. The germline V gene has CDR1 DFQATT and CDR2 SNEGSKA (reference sequence). The CDR3 sequence is 11 residues long. CDR3: CSARGGYGYTF. As DNA, the CDR3 is TGCAGTGCTAGAGGGGGCTATGGCTACACCTTC.

This clonotype was seen more than once but under ten times. The J gene is TRBJ1-1, the V gene TRBV6-2 or TRBV6-3; D unclear. Trimming stripped 6 bases from V and 7 bases from J, with 9 bases between. The CDR3 has 11 amino acids. The germline V gene encodes CDR1 MNHEY and CDR2 SVGEGT. CDR3 region: CASRRTVEAFF. The CDR3 DNA is TGTGCCAGCAGAAGGACGGTTGAAGCTTTCTTT.

The chain couples TRBV1 to TRBJ2-1; whether TRBD1, the table's D call, matches the DNA was not checked. TRBV1 is designated a pseudogene. The length of the CDR3 is 15 residues. The CDR3 nucleotides read TGCGCCAGCAGCCAAGAGACAGGCCGATGGAATGAGCAGTTCTTC. Amino acids: CASSQETGRWNEQFF.

There are a few counts of this clonotype. This rearrangement joins TRBV20-1 to TRBJ2-7; no clear D gene. The CDR3 has 11 residues. The germline CDR1 and CDR2 sequences are DFQATT and SNEGSKA (reference sequence). Deletions cut 3 bases from V and 4 bases from J, with 7 bases between. As DNA, the CDR3 is TGCAGTGCTAGCAGTTTTTACGAGCAGTACTTC. It codes for CSASSFYEQYF.

This clonotype came up a few times. V usage is TRBV6-5 and J usage is TRBJ1-2; 11 bases are a match to TRBD1. Germline CDR1 MNHEY, CDR2 SVGAGI. With V trimmed by 4 bases and J by 6 bases, 7 bases remained unmatched. This CDR3 has 15 amino acids. CDR3 in DNA: TGTGCCAGCAGTTCCGGGACAGGGGGTTGGAATGGCTACACCTTC. Encoded protein: CASSSGTGGWNGYTF.

This clonotype was picked up many times. The chain combines TRBV12-3 or TRBV12-4 with TRBJ2-3; 7 positions agree with TRBD1. With 6 bases clipped from V and 0 bases from J, the junction kept 6 bases outside the gene matches. The CDR3 runs to 15 residues. The CDR3 DNA is TGTGCCAGCAGCCTTAACAGGGGAAGCACAGATACGCAGTATTTT. Its protein product is CASSLNRGSTDTQYF.

CDR3 in amino acids: CSARDIRSSTDTQYF. In DNA, the CDR3 is TGCAGTGCTAGAGATATCCGGTCGAGCACAGATACGCAGTATTTT. V is TRBV20-1 and J is TRBJ2-3; D unresolved. The CDR3 loop spans 15 amino acids. V was trimmed by 0 bases and J by 0 bases, leaving 10 bases between them. The V gene's germline CDR1 is DFQATT and CDR2 SNEGSKA (reference sequence).

This clonotype was detected a few times. The chain recombines TRBV6-2 or TRBV6-3 with TRBJ2-7; TRBD1 aligns across 10 bases. V shed 1 base and J 5 bases; nucleotides not matched to a gene: 5. The CDR3 totals 15 residues. Germline V gene data show CDR1 as MNHEY and CDR2 as SVGEGT. CDR3 sequence: CASSYLRQGAHEQYF. The CDR3 DNA follows: TGTGCCAGCAGTTACTTGAGACAGGGGGCTCACGAGCAGTACTTC.

This clonotype was counted at least ten times. J is TRBJ2-7 and V is TRBV5-1, with 7 bases matching TRBD1. CDR1 and CDR2 (germline): SGHRS, YFSETQ. CDR3 length equals 14 residues. The V and J ends lost 4 bases and 0 bases, in that order; junction bases with no gene match: 4. The CDR3 DNA is TGCGCCAGCAGCCCAGGGACAGACTCCTACGAGCAGTACTTC. Its protein product is CASSPGTDSYEQYF.

The J gene is TRBJ2-5, the V gene TRBV30, with D possibly TRBD2 on 6 matching bases. Trimming removed 8 bases from V and 5 bases from J, with 12 bases in between. Germline V gene data show CDR1 as GTSNPN and CDR2 as SVGIG (reference sequence). This CDR3 spans 11 amino acids. The CDR3 protein is CARGLGETQYF. In DNA, the CDR3 is TGTGCCCGGGGACTGGGGGAGACCCAGTACTTC.

The genes are TRBV20-1 and TRBJ2-3; 12 bases are a match to TRBD2. Unmatched junction bases numbered 7, after V lost 4 bases and J lost 5 bases. Looked up from germline, CDR1 is DFQATT and CDR2 is SNEGSKA (reference sequence). This CDR3 is 15 amino acids long. CDR3 region: CSANSPGLAGDTQYF. For the CDR3, the DNA is TGCAGTGCTAATTCACCGGGACTAGCGGGAGATACGCAGTATTTT.

This clonotype was recorded a few times. The V gene is TRBV20-1, the J gene TRBJ2-3; no reliable D call. V was trimmed by 3 bases and J by 0 bases, leaving 4 bases between them. The CDR3 has 12 amino acids. Germline values: CDR1 DFQATT, CDR2 SNEGSKA (reference sequence). CDR3 loop: CSASLSTDTQYF. The CDR3 DNA reads as TGCAGTGCTAGTCTCAGCACAGATACGCAGTATTTT.

CDR3 nucleotide sequence: TGTGCCTCCACACCGGACCCAGTTGAAGCTTTCTTT. Translated: CASTPDPVEAFF. This chain joins TRBV30 and TRBJ1-1; D unclear. Germline lookup yields CDR1 GTSNPN and CDR2 SVGIG (reference sequence). Trimming removed 7 bases from V and 7 bases from J, with 16 bases in between. This CDR3 contains 12 residues.

A few counts support this clonotype. The CDR3 nucleotides read TGCGCCAGCAGCTTGGAAGGGGGGCGCACCACCGGGGAGCTGTTTTTT. Protein product: CASSLEGGRTTGELFF. The genes are TRBV5-1 and TRBJ2-2; D is possibly TRBD1 or TRBD2 (6 bases each). The ends were cut back, 0 bases at V and 4 bases at J, with 13 bases in the middle. The CDR3 extends over 16 amino acids. CDR1 and CDR2 from the germline V gene are SGHRS and YFSETQ.